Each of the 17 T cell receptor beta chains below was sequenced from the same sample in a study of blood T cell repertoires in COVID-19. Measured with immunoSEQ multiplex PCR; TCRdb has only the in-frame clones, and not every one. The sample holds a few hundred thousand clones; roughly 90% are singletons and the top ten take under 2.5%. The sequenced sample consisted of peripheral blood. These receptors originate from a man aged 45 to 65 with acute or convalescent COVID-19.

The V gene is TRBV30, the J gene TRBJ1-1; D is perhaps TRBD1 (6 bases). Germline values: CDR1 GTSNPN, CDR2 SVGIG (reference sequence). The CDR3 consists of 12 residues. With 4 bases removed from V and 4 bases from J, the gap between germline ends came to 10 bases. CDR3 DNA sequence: TGTGCCTGGACCCAGGGGATCACTGAAGCTTTCTTT. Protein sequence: CAWTQGITEAFF.

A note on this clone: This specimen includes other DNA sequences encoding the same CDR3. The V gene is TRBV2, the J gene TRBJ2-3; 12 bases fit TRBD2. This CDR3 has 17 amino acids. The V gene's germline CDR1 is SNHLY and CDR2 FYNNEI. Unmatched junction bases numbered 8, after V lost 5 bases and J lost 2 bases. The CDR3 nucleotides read TGTGCCAGCAGTCCCAGACTAGCGGGAGACTTCACAGATACGCAGTATTTT. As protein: CASSPRLAGDFTDTQYF.

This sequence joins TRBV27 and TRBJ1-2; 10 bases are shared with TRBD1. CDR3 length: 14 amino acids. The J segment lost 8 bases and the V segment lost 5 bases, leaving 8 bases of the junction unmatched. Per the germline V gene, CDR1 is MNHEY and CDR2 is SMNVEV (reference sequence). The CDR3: CASSPTRQGAGYTF. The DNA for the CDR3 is TGTGCCAGCAGTCCTACGCGACAGGGGGCCGGCTACACCTTC.

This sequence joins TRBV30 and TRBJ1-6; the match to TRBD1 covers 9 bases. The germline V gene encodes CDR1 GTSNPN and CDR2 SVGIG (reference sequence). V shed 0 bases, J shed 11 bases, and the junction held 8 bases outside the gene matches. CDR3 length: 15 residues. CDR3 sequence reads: CAWSVGGTGRTPLHF. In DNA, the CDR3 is TGTGCCTGGAGTGTAGGCGGGACAGGGAGAACACCCCTCCACTTT.

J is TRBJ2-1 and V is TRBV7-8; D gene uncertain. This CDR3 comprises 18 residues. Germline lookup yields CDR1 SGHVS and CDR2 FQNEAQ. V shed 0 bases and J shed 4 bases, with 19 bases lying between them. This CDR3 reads CASSLALSFKVLYNEQFF. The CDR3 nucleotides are TGTGCCAGCAGCTTAGCGCTTTCCTTCAAAGTGCTATACAATGAGCAGTTCTTC. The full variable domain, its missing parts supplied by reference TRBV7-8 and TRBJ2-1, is GAGVSQSPRYKVAKRGQDVALRCDPISGHVSLFWYQQALGQGPEFLTYFQNEAQLDKSGLPSDRFFAERPEGSVSTLKIQRTQQEDSAVYLCASSLALSFKVLYNEQFFGPGTRLTVL.

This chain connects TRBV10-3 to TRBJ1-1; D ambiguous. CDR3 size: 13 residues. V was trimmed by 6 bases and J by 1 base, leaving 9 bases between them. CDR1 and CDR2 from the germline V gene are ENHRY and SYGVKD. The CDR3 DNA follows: TGTGCCATCAGACCTACAGAGAACACTGAAGCTTTCTTT. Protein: CAIRPTENTEAFF.

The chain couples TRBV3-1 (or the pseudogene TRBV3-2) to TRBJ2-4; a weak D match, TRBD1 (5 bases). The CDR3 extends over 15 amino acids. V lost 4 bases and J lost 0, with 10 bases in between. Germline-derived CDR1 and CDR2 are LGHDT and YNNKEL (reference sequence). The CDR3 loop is CASSLRVLAKNIQYF. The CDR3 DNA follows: TGTGCCAGCAGCCTCAGGGTCCTAGCCAAAAACATTCAGTACTTC.

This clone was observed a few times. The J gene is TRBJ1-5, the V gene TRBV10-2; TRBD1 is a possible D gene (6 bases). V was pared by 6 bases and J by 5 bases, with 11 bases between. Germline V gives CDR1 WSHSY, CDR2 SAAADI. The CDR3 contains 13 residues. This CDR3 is CASRLNRDQPQHF. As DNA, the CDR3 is TGCGCCAGCAGACTCAACAGGGATCAGCCCCAGCATTTT.

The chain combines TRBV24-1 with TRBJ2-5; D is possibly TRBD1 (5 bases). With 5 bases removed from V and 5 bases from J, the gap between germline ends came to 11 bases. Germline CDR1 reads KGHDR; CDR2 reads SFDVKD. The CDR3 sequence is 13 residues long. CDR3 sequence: CATSASGAETQYF. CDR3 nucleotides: TGTGCCACCAGTGCCTCTGGGGCCGAGACCCAGTACTTC.

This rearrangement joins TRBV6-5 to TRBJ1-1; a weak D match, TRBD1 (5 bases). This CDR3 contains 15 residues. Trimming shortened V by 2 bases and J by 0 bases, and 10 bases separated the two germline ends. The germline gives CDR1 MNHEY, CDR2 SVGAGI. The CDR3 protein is CASSYDARVNTEAFF. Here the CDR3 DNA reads TGTGCCAGCAGTTACGACGCCAGGGTGAACACTGAAGCTTTCTTT.

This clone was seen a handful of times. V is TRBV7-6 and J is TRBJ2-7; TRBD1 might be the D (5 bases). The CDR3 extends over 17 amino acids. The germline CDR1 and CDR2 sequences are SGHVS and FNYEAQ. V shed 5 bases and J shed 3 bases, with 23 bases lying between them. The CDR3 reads CASSASTSLLTVYEQYF. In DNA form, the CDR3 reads TGTGCCAGCAGCGCCTCGACCTCGCTTTTGACAGTCTACGAGCAGTACTTC.

CDR3 coding DNA: TGTGCCATCAGTGAGACAGCCACCGGGGAGCTGTTTTTT. This translates into CAISETATGELFF. The chain carries TRBV10-3 and TRBJ2-2; no firm D call. Germline values: CDR1 ENHRY, CDR2 SYGVKD. This CDR3 is 13 amino acids long. With 2 bases removed from V and 4 bases from J, the gap between germline ends came to 5 bases.

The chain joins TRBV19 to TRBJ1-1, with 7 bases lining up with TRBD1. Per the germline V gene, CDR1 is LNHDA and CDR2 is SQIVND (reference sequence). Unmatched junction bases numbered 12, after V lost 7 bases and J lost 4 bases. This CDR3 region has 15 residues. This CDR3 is CASTFGAGGGTEAFF. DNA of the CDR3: TGTGCCAGTACCTTTGGGGCAGGGGGAGGCACTGAAGCTTTCTTT.

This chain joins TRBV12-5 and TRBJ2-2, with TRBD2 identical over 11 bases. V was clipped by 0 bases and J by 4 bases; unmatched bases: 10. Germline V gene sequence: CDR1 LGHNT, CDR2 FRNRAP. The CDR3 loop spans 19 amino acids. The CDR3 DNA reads TGTGCTAGTGGTTTGGTCCAGGGACTAGCGGTTTTGATCACCGGGGAGCTGTTTTTT. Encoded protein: CASGLVQGLAVLITGELFF.

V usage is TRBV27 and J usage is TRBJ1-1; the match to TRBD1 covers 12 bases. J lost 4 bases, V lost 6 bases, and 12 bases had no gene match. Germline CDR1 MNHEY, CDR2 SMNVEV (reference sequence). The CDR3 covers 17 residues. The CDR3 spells CASRAGQGARLGTEAFF. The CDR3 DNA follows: TGTGCCAGCAGGGCGGGACAGGGGGCGCGTTTGGGCACTGAAGCTTTCTTT.

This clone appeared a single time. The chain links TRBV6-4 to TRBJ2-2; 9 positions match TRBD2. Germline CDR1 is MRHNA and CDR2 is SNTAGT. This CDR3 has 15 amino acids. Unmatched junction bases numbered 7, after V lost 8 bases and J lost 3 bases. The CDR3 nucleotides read TGTGCCAGCTCGCCCCAGCGGGGGGACACCGGGGAGCTGTTTTTT. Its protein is CASSPQRGDTGELFF.

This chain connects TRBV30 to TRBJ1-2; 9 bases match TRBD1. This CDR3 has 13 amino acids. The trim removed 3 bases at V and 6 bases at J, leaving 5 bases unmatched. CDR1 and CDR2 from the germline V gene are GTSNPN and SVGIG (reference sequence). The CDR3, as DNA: TGTGCCTGGAGCATCCGGGACAGGGATGGCTACACCTTC. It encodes CAWSIRDRDGYTF.